The entry below gives a single T cell receptor (beta chain) sequence along with its context. Antigen specificity is unknown. Among the 110 or so subjects of the validation cohort, separate from the approximately 670-subject first cohort, were the donors. This record comes from a study of cytomegalovirus exposure and HLA in healthy donors. Overall study findings and caveats: A few of the chains that were CMV-associated were confirmed in vitro to be specific for CMV antigens. The investigators catalogued 150 or so TCR beta chains as cytomegalovirus-associated.

The data were produced by immunoSEQ multiplex PCR, yet TCRdb's version contains in-frame clones alone and is incomplete. Of 150,000 to 200,000 clones in the sample, about nine tenths are singletons; the top ten hold around 6%. Sequenced material: PBMCs. This receptor was taken from a woman aged 25-40 years in good health and CMV-seronegative.

The CDR3 region is CSARGPYGYTF. The CDR3 DNA sequence: TGCAGTGCTAGAGGTCCTTATGGCTACACCTTC. The chain is built from TRBV20-1 and TRBJ1-2; no clear D. V gave up 1 base and J gave up 5 bases, with 5 bases separating them. Germline V gene sequence: CDR1 DFQATT, CDR2 SNEGSKA (reference sequence). The CDR3 extends over 11 amino acids.